These 13 T cell receptor beta chains came from one sample sequenced in a study of human T cells and chemical hapten exposure. Time point of the sample: healthy volunteer bleed at 2 weeks. Unfractionated whole blood yielded the extracted total RNA. TCRdb passed the RACE reads through MiXCR, listing each CDR3 protein once. The sample lists 130,000 or so distinct CDR3 sequences; about 8.2% were seen once. Sequencing was carried out using whole blood. Every receptor here comes from a male donor in good health. Some clones in this sample may be carry-over from other donors' samples.

The V call is TRBV20-1, the J call TRBJ2-5; 8 bases line up with TRBD1. CDR1 DFQATT and CDR2 SNEGSKA come from the germline V gene (reference sequence). CDR3 length equals 13 residues. The junction had 4 bases not matched to a gene; V was cut back by 3 bases and J by 4 bases. CDR3 in amino acids: CSASRGRGETQYF. The CDR3 DNA reads as TGCAGTGCTAGCAGGGGGCGCGGAGAGACCCAGTACTTC.

This clonotype has ten or more counts. This chain joins TRBV12-5 and TRBJ1-1; a weak D match, TRBD1 (6 bases). Trimming cost V 5 bases and J 2 bases, with 12 bases left between them. The CDR3 has 14 amino acids. The V gene's germline CDR1 is LGHNT and CDR2 FRNRAP. For the CDR3, the DNA is TGTGCTAGTGGTCAGGGGCCTGCCAACACTGAAGCTTTCTTT. As protein: CASGQGPANTEAFF.

This clonotype was recorded many times. This sequence joins TRBV12-3 or TRBV12-4 and TRBJ2-6; a weak D match, TRBD1 (6 bases). Trimming shortened V by 5 bases and J by 2 bases, and 7 bases separated the two germline ends. The CDR3 is made up of 14 amino acids. CDR3 sequence: CASSPGAGANVLTF. As DNA, the CDR3 is TGTGCCAGCAGTCCAGGGGCTGGGGCCAACGTCCTGACTTTC.

The sample holds a few counts of this clonotype. The chain is built from TRBV20-1 and TRBJ1-1, with D hard to call. In germline, CDR1 is DFQATT, CDR2 SNEGSKA (reference sequence). The CDR3 spans 13 residues. Trimming stripped 1 base from V and 1 base from J, with 7 bases between. The CDR3 DNA reads as TGCAGTGCTAGAGGGTTACAGAACACTGAAGCTTTCTTT. It yields the protein CSARGLQNTEAFF.

The chain couples TRBV5-1 to TRBJ2-6; D gene ambiguous. Germline CDR1 SGHRS, CDR2 YFSETQ. Trimming stripped 0 bases from V and 1 base from J, with 11 bases between. CDR3 length equals 17 residues. CDR3: CASSLDQALSGANVLTF. CDR3 DNA: TGCGCCAGCAGCTTGGATCAGGCCCTTTCTGGGGCCAACGTCCTGACTTTC. Looking up the rest from reference TRBV5-1 and TRBJ2-6 gives the full variable domain: KAGVTQTPRYLIKTRGQQVTLSCSPISGHRSVSWYQQTPGQGLQFLFEYFSETQRNKGNFPGRFSGRQFSNSRSEMNVSTLELGDSALYLCASSLDQALSGANVLTFGAGSRLTVL.

The chain combines TRBV12-3 or TRBV12-4 with TRBJ2-4; D gene uncertain. Trimming took off 10 bases at V and 4 bases at J, with 17 bases between the two ends. This CDR3 contains 14 residues. As DNA, the CDR3 is TGTGCCACTCGAAGGTCTGGCGGAAAAAACATTCAGTACTTC. It encodes CATRRSGGKNIQYF.

This clonotype has ten or more counts. The chain carries TRBV5-1 and TRBJ2-1; D remains ambiguous. V lost 0 bases and J lost 8, with 15 bases in between. CDR3 length: 15 residues. In germline, CDR1 is SGHRS, CDR2 YFSETQ. The chain's CDR3 is CASSLVRTLGHEQFF. CDR3 in DNA: TGCGCCAGCAGCTTGGTACGGACCCTTGGACATGAGCAGTTCTTC.

This clonotype was recorded at least ten times. This chain joins TRBV6-1 and TRBJ2-7; TRBD1 matches 10 bases. This CDR3 is built from 13 residues. Germline CDR1 MNHNS, CDR2 SASEGT. The J segment lost 6 bases and the V segment lost 11 bases, leaving 10 bases of the junction unmatched. The CDR3 region is CALDFDRGREQYF. As DNA, the CDR3 is TGTGCCCTCGATTTTGACAGGGGGCGCGAGCAGTACTTC.

The chain employs TRBV12-3 or TRBV12-4 and TRBJ1-6, with D perhaps matching TRBD1 (5 bases). V lost 5 bases and J lost 9, with 17 bases in between. The CDR3 runs to 15 residues. CDR3 protein: CASSDRDLGGSPLHF. CDR3 in DNA: TGTGCCAGCAGTGACCGGGACTTAGGCGGTTCACCCCTCCACTTT.

The V and J genes are TRBV18 and TRBJ2-4; D ambiguous. Germline V gene lookup returns CDR1 KGHSH and CDR2 LQKENI. Trimming removed 0 bases at V and 3 bases at J, with 12 bases between. The CDR3 contains 16 residues. The chain's CDR3 is CASSPPVGYDKNIQYF. CDR3 sequence (DNA): TGTGCCAGCTCACCACCCGTCGGGTACGACAAAAACATTCAGTACTTC.

This clonotype was recorded many times. The DNA for the CDR3 is TGTGCCAGCGCGGGAGGGGGTTCCTATAATTCACCCCTCCACTTT. It encodes CASAGGGSYNSPLHF. This chain links TRBV6-1 with TRBJ1-6, with a possible D match to TRBD1 (6 bases). With 8 bases removed from V and 1 base from J, the gap between germline ends came to 12 bases. The CDR3 is 15 amino acids. Per germline, CDR1 MNHNS and CDR2 SASEGT.

This clonotype was counted at least ten times. The rearrangement links TRBV29-1 to TRBJ1-2; TRBD1 matches at 7 bases. The CDR3 totals 12 residues. The ends lost 3 bases at V and 7 bases at J; junction bases unmatched: 5. Germline V CDR1 and CDR2: SQVTM, ANQGSEA. CDR3 nucleotides: TGCAGCGTTGAGGACAGGTCCTTTGGCTACACCTTC. It yields the protein CSVEDRSFGYTF.

In its sample, this clonotype was seen many times. The chain has TRBV27 and TRBJ2-4, with D possibly being TRBD2 (5 bases). Looked up from germline, CDR1 is MNHEY and CDR2 is SMNVEV (reference sequence). This CDR3 region has 17 residues. The V gene lost 6 bases and the J gene lost 3 bases, with 21 bases spanning the gap. The DNA for the CDR3 is TGTGCCAGCAGACCCCCAATGGCGGGCCGATACAAAAACATTCAGTACTTC. This translates into CASRPPMAGRYKNIQYF.